This T cell receptor (beta chain) stems from a study of T cell clonotyping in hematopoietic cell transplantation. Findings and limits, study-wide: Few recipient clonotypes overlapped donors; over 95% were de novo at given depth. Pathologically expanded recipient clonotypes increased progressively from day 30 to day 180 as diversity fell.

Stated time point: recipient sample about 28 days before transplant, after cytoreduction. Recipients were bled about 28 days pretransplant and at posttransplant days 30, 100, 180. Data came from immunoSEQ multiplex PCR; TCRdb stores just in-frame clones and leaves some out. The sample gives approximately 26,000 clones, about 79% of which show up once; 24% is in the top ten. This CDR3 spans 13 amino acids. V lost 2 bases, J lost 2 bases, and 6 bases lay in between. Germline V gene data show CDR1 as SEHNR and CDR2 as FQNEAQ (reference sequence). Concerning this clone itself: What it binds is unknown.

This TCR derives from a woman in her sixties with acute myeloid leukemia. Some clones in this sample may be carry-over from other donors' samples. The material was peripheral blood mononuclear cells, obtained before stem cell transplant. The J gene is TRBJ1-1, the V gene TRBV7-9; D gene unclear. The CDR3 DNA is TGTGCCAGCAGCTTAATTGTCAACACTGAAGCTTTCTTT. Translation gives CASSLIVNTEAFF. Using reference TRBV7-9 and TRBJ1-1 for the parts outside the CDR3, the full variable domain is DTGVSQNPRHKITKRGQNVTFRCDPISEHNRLYWYRQTLGQGPEFLTYFQNEAQLEKSRLLSDRFSAERPKGSFSTLEIQRTEQGDSAMYLCASSLIVNTEAFFGQGTRLTVV.